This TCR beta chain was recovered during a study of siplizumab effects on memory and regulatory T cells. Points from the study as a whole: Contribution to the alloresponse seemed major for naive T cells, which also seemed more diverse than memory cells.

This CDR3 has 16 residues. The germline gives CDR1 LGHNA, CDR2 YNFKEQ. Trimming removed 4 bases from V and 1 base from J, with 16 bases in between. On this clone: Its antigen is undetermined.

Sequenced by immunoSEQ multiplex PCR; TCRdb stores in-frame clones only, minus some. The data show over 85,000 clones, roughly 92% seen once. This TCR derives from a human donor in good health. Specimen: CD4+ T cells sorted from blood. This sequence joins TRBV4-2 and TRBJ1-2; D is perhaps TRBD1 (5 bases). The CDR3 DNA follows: TGTGCCAGCAGCCCAACCCAGGGCCCACTTAACTATGGCTACACCTTC. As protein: CASSPTQGPLNYGYTF.